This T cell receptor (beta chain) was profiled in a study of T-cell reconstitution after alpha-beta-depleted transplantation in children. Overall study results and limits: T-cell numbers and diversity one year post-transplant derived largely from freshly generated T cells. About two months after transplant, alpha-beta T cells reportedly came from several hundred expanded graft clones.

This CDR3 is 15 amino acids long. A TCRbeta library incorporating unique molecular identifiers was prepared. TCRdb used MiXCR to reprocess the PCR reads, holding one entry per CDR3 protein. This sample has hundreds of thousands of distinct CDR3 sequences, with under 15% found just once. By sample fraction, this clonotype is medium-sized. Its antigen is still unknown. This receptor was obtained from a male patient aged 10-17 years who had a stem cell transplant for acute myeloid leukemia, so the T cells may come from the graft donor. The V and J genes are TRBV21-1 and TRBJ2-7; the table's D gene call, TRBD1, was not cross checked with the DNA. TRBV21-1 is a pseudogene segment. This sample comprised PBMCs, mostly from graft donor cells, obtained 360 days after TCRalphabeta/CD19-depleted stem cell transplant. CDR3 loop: CASSRRQGTTYEQYV. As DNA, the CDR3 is TGTGCCAGCAGCCGAAGACAGGGGACGACCTACGAGCAGTACGTC.